This paragraph covers one T cell receptor beta chain sequence. Its antigen is not identified. This table comes from immunoSEQ multiplex PCR, and its TCRdb copy is limited to in-frame clones, with some not included. This sample has 120,000 or so clones; around 93% occur once, and the top ten carry less than 0.55%. The data stem from a study of graft-versus-host responses after intestinal transplantation. Study-wide context: Recipients had multivisceral, liver-intestinal, or isolated intestinal transplants. Uniformly, recipients were administered anti-thymocyte globulin induction with subsequent tacrolimus and steroids for about 3 years.

Trimming took off 3 bases at V and 5 bases at J, with 7 bases between the two ends. The CDR3 spans 12 residues. In germline, CDR1 is MGHDK, CDR2 SYGVNS. General study results and limits: Recipient marrow contained GvH clones, some of which appeared first in ileum or blood.

The starting material was unstimulated CD8+ T cells sorted from spleen or lymph node cells, obtained before intestinal transplant. This rearrangement joins TRBV25-1 to TRBJ1-1; D is unresolved. The receptor was derived from a human donor who received an intestinal transplant. CDR3: CASSERRTEAFF. The CDR3, as DNA: TGTGCCAGCAGTGAGAGGCGGACTGAAGCTTTCTTT.